This TCR beta chain was captured by sequencing in a study of blood T cell repertoires in COVID-19. This CDR3 has 14 amino acids. J lost 4 bases, V lost 6 bases, and 3 bases had no gene match. Germline loops: CDR1 SNHLY, CDR2 FYNNEI. Method: immunoSEQ multiplex PCR; TCRdb's copy keeps in-frame clones and lacks some. Among under 150,000 clones, 90% were seen once, and the ten largest hold 4.6%. The sequence derives from a woman between 50 and 59 years old with acute or convalescent COVID-19. What was sequenced was peripheral blood. The chain recombines TRBV2 with TRBJ2-7, with 13 nucleotides matching TRBD2. CDR3 residues: CASSGTSGEYEQYF. The CDR3 DNA is TGTGCCAGCAGCGGGACTAGCGGGGAATACGAGCAGTACTTC.